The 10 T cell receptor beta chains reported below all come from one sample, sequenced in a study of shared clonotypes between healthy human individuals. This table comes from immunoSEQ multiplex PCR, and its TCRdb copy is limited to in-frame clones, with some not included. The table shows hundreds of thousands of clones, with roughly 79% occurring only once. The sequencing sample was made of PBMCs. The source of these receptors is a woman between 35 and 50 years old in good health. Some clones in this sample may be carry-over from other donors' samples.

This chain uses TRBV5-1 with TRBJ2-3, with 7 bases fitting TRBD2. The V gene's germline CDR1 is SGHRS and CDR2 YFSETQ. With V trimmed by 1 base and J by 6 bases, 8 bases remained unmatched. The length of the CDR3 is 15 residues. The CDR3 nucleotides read TGCGCCAGCAGCTTGTCCCGAGCGGGAAGCGATACGCAGTATTTT. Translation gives CASSLSRAGSDTQYF.

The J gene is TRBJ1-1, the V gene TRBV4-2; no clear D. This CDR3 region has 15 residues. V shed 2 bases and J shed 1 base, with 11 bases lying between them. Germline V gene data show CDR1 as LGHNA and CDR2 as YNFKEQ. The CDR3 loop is CASSQPSPANTEAFF. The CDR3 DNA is TGTGCCAGCAGCCAACCCTCCCCGGCGAACACTGAAGCTTTCTTT.

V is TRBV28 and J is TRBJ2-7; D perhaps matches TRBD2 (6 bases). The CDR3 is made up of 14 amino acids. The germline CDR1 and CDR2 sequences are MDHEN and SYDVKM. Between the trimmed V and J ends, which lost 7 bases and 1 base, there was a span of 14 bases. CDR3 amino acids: CASKYGGTSYEQYF. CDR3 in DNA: TGTGCCAGCAAATACGGGGGAACGTCCTACGAGCAGTACTTC.

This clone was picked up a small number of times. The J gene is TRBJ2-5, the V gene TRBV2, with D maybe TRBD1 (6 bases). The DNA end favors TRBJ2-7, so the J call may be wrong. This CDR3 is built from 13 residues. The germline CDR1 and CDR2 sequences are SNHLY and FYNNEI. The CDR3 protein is CASSRGRSYEQYF. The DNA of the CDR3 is TGTGCCAGCAGCAGGGGTCGCTCCTACGAGCAGTACTTC.

The CDR3 DNA sequence: TGTGCCACCAGCAGAGATCATGTTTCGGTCTCTGGAAACACCATATATTTT. Translating it yields CATSRDHVSVSGNTIYF. The chain links TRBV15 to TRBJ1-3; D is ambiguous. With 0 bases removed from V and 0 bases from J, the gap between germline ends came to 12 bases. Germline assignment: CDR1 LNHNV and CDR2 YYDKDF (reference sequence). The CDR3 extends over 17 amino acids.

The CDR3 here is CALGETQYF. The CDR3 nucleotides read TGTGCCTTGGGAGAGACCCAGTACTTC. The chain recombines TRBV3-1 (or the pseudogene TRBV3-2) with TRBJ2-5; D is unclear. Germline CDR1 LGHDT, CDR2 YNNKEL (reference sequence). The CDR3 loop spans 9 amino acids. The ends were cut back, 11 bases at V and 4 bases at J, with 5 bases in the middle.

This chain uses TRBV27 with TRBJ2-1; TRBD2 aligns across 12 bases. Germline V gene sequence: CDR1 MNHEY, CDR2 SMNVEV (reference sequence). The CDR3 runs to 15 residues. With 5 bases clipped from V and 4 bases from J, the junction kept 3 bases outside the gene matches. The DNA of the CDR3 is TGTGCCAGCAGTATGACTAGCGGGAGTTACAATGAGCAGTTCTTC. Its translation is CASSMTSGSYNEQFF.

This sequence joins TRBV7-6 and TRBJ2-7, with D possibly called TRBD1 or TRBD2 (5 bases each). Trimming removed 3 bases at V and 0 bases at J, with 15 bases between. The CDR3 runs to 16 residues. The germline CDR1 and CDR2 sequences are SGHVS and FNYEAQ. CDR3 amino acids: CASSFSEGAFSYEQYF. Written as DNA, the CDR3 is TGTGCCAGCAGCTTTAGCGAAGGGGCCTTCTCCTACGAGCAGTACTTC. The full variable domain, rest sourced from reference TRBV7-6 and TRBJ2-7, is GAGVSQSPRYKVTKRGQDVALRCDPISGHVSLYWYRQALGQGPEFLTYFNYEAQQDKSGLPNDRFSAERPEGSISTLTIQRTEQRDSAMYRCASSFSEGAFSYEQYFGPGTRLTVT.

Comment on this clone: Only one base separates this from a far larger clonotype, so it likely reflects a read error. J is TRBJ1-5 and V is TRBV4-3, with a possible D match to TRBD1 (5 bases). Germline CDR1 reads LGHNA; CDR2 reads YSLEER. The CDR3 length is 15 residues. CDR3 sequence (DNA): TGCGCCAGCAGCCAATCGTGGCAGGGTGGCCAGCCCCTGCATTTT. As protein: CASSQSWQGGQPLHF.

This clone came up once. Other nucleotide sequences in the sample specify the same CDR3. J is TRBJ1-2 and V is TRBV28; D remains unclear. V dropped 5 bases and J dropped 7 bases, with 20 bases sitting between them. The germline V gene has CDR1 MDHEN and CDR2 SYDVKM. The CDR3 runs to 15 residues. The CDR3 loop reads CASSPLDGKVFGYTF. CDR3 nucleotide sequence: TGTGCCAGCAGTCCACTCGATGGTAAAGTGTTTGGCTACACCTTC.